The clone carrying this TCR beta chain was counted at least ten times. Time point of the sample: patch test 1, 2 weeks after DPC sensitization. Treatment noted: therapeutic diphenylcyclopropenone sensitization with weekly scalp DPC. The V and J ends lost 6 bases and 12 bases respectively, with 15 bases between them. This CDR3 is 13 amino acids long. Using its own MiXCR run on the RACE reads, TCRdb lists one record per CDR3 protein. The sample has about 360,000 distinct CDR3 sequences, roughly 4.8% seen once. These data are taken from a study of human T cells and chemical hapten exposure. Sample: whole blood, taken in connection with sensitization to the hapten diphenylcyclopropenone (DPC). The chain combines TRBV12-3 or TRBV12-4 with TRBJ1-6, with a tentative D call TRBD1 (5 bases). The TCR comes from a woman aged 50 to 60 with alopecia areata. Some clones in this sample may be carry-over from other donors' samples. The CDR3 DNA follows: TGTGCCAGCAGCTATATGGACAATCTACCCCTCCACTTT. Translated, it gives CASSYMDNLPLHF.